This TCR beta chain was documented in a study of T cell responses to AZD1222 COVID-19 vaccine. The method was immunoSEQ multiplex PCR; TCRdb's version includes in-frame clones alone and lacks a portion of them. Of 90,000 to 120,000 clones detected, roughly nine tenths appear once; the ten largest clones hold approximately 3.1%. Findings of the study overall: Following two doses of AZD1222, Spike-specific TCR breadth and depth rose. Every sample of the repertoires postdated the peak T cell response.

Note on this clone: The antigen is undetermined.

The germline gives CDR1 MDHEN, CDR2 SYDVKM. The CDR3 is 16 amino acids. V lost 5 bases, J lost 0 bases, and 11 bases lay in between. The origin of this receptor is an adult in good health. This chain joins TRBV28 and TRBJ1-6; a weak D match, TRBD1 (5 bases). The sequencing here drew on peripheral blood, taken on day 0 of MenACWY control vaccination. CDR3 residues: CASSPLDSSYNSPLHF. The CDR3 DNA sequence: TGTGCCAGCAGTCCCCTCGACAGCTCCTATAATTCACCCCTCCACTTT. Filled out from reference TRBV28 and TRBJ1-6, the complete variable domain reads DVKVTQSSRYLVKRTGEKVFLECVQDMDHENMFWYRQDPGLGLRLIYFSYDVKMKEKGDIPEGYSVSREKKERFSLILESASTNQTSMYLCASSPLDSSYNSPLHFGNGTRLTVT.